This T cell receptor (beta chain) was recorded in a study of cytomegalovirus exposure and HLA in healthy donors (dated by TCRdb to about 2017). In terms of the full investigation: According to an earlier analysis of around 600 of the donors, about 179 million T cells yielded over 100 million unique TCR beta sequences and approximately 300 Gb of sequence data. In a later genetic analysis, genome-wide SNP genotypes for about three fifths of the roughly 670 donors were used, and that subset was treated as a discovery cohort. Five DR-DQ haplotypes were handled as single units for association and clustering because linkage in the cohort was strong. HLA typing included class I and class II loci at four-digit resolution. Alongside the repertoire data, information on donor age, sex, ethnicity and CMV serostatus was compiled. Besides the first cohort of around 670 subjects, a separate validation cohort made up of around 120 different subjects was used. An early release covering over 500 HLA-typed donors comprised roughly 300 gigabases of sequencing data and tens of millions of unique TCR sequences. The later analysis used no new phenotypic data to find candidate immune exposures, relying instead on TCR beta sequences and their occurrence across donors. An earlier analysis of 587 of the donors used high-throughput TCR beta sequencing to judge whether each TCR beta V gene segment behaved as functional or pseudogenic. High-throughput TCR immunosequencing, statistical association of individual TCRs with disease status, and machine learning were combined to predict cytomegalovirus infection status. Every repertoire in the discovery cohort had been generated on one and the same sequencing platform. The aim of the study was to test whether cataloging public T cell receptors could identify signatures of past pathogen exposure. Typing coverage differed by locus: A, B, C, DRB1 and DQB1 were typed in about 629-630 donors, DQA1 in 500 to 550, DPA1 in 600 to 610, and DPB1 in just under 480. A later analysis re-examined previously published TCR beta repertoires from hundreds of donors and added high-resolution HLA genotyping to investigate patterns of TCR occurrence. Among the roughly 400 genotyped donors, around 81% belonged to the genetic ancestry cluster associated with self-reported Caucasian donors. The study profiled the T cell repertoires of more than 500 subjects by immunosequencing and related them to cytomegalovirus serostatus. On average, roughly 200,000 unique TCR beta nucleotide sequences were sequenced per donor among several hundred genotyped donors of the cohort, with 15% to 20% of those sequences being non-productive. General study outcomes and caveats: In the study, about 150 TCR beta chains were listed as associated with cytomegalovirus. A few of the identified cytomegalovirus-associated TCR beta chains were confirmed in vitro to be specific for cytomegalovirus antigens. In a later analysis, HLA-associated TCR beta chains showed more clonal expansion and lower generation probabilities than non-associated chains that were equally common. The presence/absence analyses assumed that sequencing depth was roughly uniform across donors, and that assumption may not be true. Across donors, most TCR sequences were observed very rarely, whereas some public TCRs were present in many individuals. Assigning TCR associations to individual alleles was difficult when HLA alleles, especially DR and DQ, strongly co-occurred. In a later analysis, TCR association rates were found to vary across HLA loci, with the most associated TCRs seen for DRB1 alleles and the fewest for HLA-C alleles. The sequencing pipeline was judged likely to have produced a cluster of highly shared sequence variants as a technical artifact. Correlated functional status among segregating V segments might reflect linkage disequilibrium, but an unknown experimental factor could not be ruled out. An earlier analysis of approximately 590 of the donors showed that most TCR beta V segments appeared in productive rearrangements either about 90% or about 30% of the time, which broadly matched IMGT annotations. Some IMGT-functional V segments, including TRBV6-2 and TRBV6-3, could not be told apart with the 87-base-pair reads, so those segments were excluded. Because HLA typing was unavailable for some donors at each locus, only the typed subset was used in association tests. A further reported finding was that TCR beta sequences accurately predicted the HLA-A and HLA-B alleles for most subjects in the first cohort. A later analysis reported that several top co-occurrence clusters appeared linked to parvovirus B19, influenza, CMV and Epstein-Barr virus. According to a later genetic analysis, donors in an Asian-associated ancestry cluster had fewer N-insertions in productive TCRs than the approximately 610-donor mean. According to the authors, the approach could potentially be generalized to other disease states and immunological phenotypes. For the cohort, immune exposure information was limited to CMV serostatus. Most CMV-associated TCR beta chains appeared to be HLA-restricted in a later analysis, and the HLA associations seemed to be driven largely by CMV exposure. A later genetic analysis associated a missense DCLRE1C variant with V-gene and J-gene trimming of TCR beta chains, and an independent cohort replicated the association. Cytomegalovirus status was reported to be diagnosed by the classifier with high specificity and sensitivity in both the original and validation cohorts. A later analysis associated approximately 17,000 TCR beta sequences with specific HLA alleles at a false discovery rate of 0.05. This cohort had only TCR beta chains sequenced, and the lack of alpha or paired-chain data limited which features could be detected. Some 16 rarely observed V segments, including chromosome 9 orphons, were excluded from the earlier analysis of approximately 500 of the donors because counts were too low.

The cohort was made up of about 610 healthy bone marrow donors. All cohort members were sampled while nominally healthy, although unrecorded immune exposures were likely present. The donor was CMV seronegative and belonged to the group of 320 or so seronegative cohort members. Every donor gave a peripheral blood sample, and the peripheral blood mononuclear cells from that sample were used for TCR beta sequencing. The Qiagen DNeasy Blood Extraction Kit was used to extract genomic DNA from the blood cell samples. Library prep was done by the immunoSEQ multiplex PCR assay. For the multiplex PCR, a mixture combining 60 forward primers for TCR Vbeta segments and 13 reverse primers for TCR Jbeta segments was used. Amplification of the CDR3 region of rearranged TCR beta genes was performed with a multiplex PCR assay on genomic DNA. The Illumina HiSeq System was used to sequence the amplified TCR beta libraries as 87-base-pair reads. For the original study's pipeline: A later analysis tallied approximately 87 million unique TCR beta chains across the roughly 610 repertoires, and some 10 million of those chains were shared by two or more donors. Raw reads were error-corrected and collapsed into unique sequences by a nearest-neighbor algorithm in which closely related sequences were merged to remove PCR and sequencing errors. V, D and J gene segments were assigned by aligning CDR3 sequences to IMGT reference sequences. For a sequence to be retained, a match of at least six nucleotides was required to both a V gene segment and a J gene segment. A rearrangement counted as productive if the CDR3 had no stop codons and remained in frame with V and J, and every other rearrangement counted as non-productive. Following IMGT convention, CDR3 was defined as the stretch from the second conserved V-encoded cysteine to the conserved J-encoded phenylalanine. Sequences without an unambiguous match to a single V gene segment were excluded from the earlier analysis of 450 to 750 of the donors. An earlier analysis of around 600 of the donors classified V segments as functional when productive rearrangements were above 56.7% and as segregating when the standard deviation between donors was above 5%. A statistical classification framework was built to diagnose cytomegalovirus status from the catalog of TCR beta chain sequences. In a later analysis, TCR nucleotide sequences were compared against IMGT/GENE-DB human TR gene sequences so that V and J genes could be assigned. A later analysis assigned CDR3 sequences and most-parsimonious VDJ recombination scenarios with the TCRdist pipeline. A later analysis defined each TCR beta chain by its CDR3 amino acid sequence plus V-gene family, and excluded reads lacking a unique V-gene family. In a later analysis, fewer than 600 highly shared, low-generation-probability nucleotide sequences were removed to address suspected cross-contamination and a sequencing artifact. A later analysis calculated a clonal expansion index for each public chain from normalized within-repertoire ranks of inferred template counts. In a later analysis, generation probabilities were computed with a VDJ recombination model fitted to out-of-frame rearrangements, and the resulting probabilities were checked against IGoR. In a later analysis, TCR-TCR, TCR-HLA and TCR-CMV co-occurrence was scored with hypergeometric tests, and a repertoire-size bias correction was applied to TCR pairs. In a later analysis, false discovery rates were estimated by permuting HLA or CMV assignments 20 times. In a later analysis, co-occurring TCRs were grouped using DBSCAN, and TCRdist sequence similarity was added for clustering within HLA-allele-positive subsets. Repertoires with fewer than 30,000 or more than 120,000 public chains were left out of co-occurrence clustering, as were four to six repertoires with anomalous nucleotide sharing. Sourced from immuneACCESS, this table was stored by TCRdb with only in-frame sequences that have V and J called. A share of the clones is absent; for the studies checked, an unresolved V gene accounts for under half, and the remainder has no known explanation. V and J calls and clone size are copied from that table; D and trimming were computed from the DNA. Present in this sample are around 180,000 clones, approximately 80% of which were seen just once. The top ten constitute roughly 0.5% of the sample.

For CDR1 and CDR2, the germline V gene lists SGHNT and YENEEA. CDR3 length: 15 amino acids, cysteine to phenylalanine. The DNA shown is the 45-base CDR3, in frame from base 1. The germline V end is reduced by 4 bases and the J end by 5 bases; junction bases left unmatched: 4. Note on this clone: Its antigen is still unknown. Qualities for individual bases were not recorded, and no much larger clone is one base off.

Input material: PBMCs. The rearranged segments are TRBV11-3 and TRBJ2-5; 13 central nucleotides agree with TRBD2. The sequence was collected from a woman aged 45-65 years in good health and CMV-seronegative. The CDR3 in this case is CASSSGLAGAETQYF. The DNA sequence is TGTGCCAGCAGCTCTGGACTAGCGGGGGCGGAGACCCAGTACTTC.